The next 27 T cell receptor beta chains were all read from a single sample in a study of blood T cell repertoires in COVID-19. Clones were read by immunoSEQ multiplex PCR, and TCRdb kept only the in-frame ones, dropping some. The table includes tens of thousands of clones, 90% detected once. The sequenced material came from peripheral blood. The origin of the receptors is a man in his 70s with acute or convalescent COVID-19.

The chain has TRBV3-1 (or the pseudogene TRBV3-2) and TRBJ1-2; a weak D match, TRBD1 (5 bases). CDR3 size: 14 residues. Trimming removed 1 base at V and 4 bases at J, with 10 bases between. The germline gives CDR1 LGHDT, CDR2 YNNKEL (reference sequence). The CDR3, as DNA: TGTGCCAGCAGCCAAGGGGGGGTTGGCTATGGCTACACCTTC. As protein: CASSQGGVGYGYTF.

This clone appeared a single time. The chain has TRBV5-1 and TRBJ2-3; 8 bases are shared with TRBD2. Trimming removed 1 base from V and 1 base from J; junction bases left unmatched: 11. Germline V gene lookup returns CDR1 SGHRS and CDR2 YFSETQ. This CDR3 comprises 18 residues. CDR3 protein: CASSLKGGGPHGTDTQYF. For the CDR3, the DNA is TGCGCCAGCAGCTTGAAGGGCGGGGGGCCCCACGGCACAGATACGCAGTATTTT.

The V gene is TRBV10-3, the J gene TRBJ2-7, with 10 bases aligning to TRBD1. The ends lost 6 bases at V and 3 bases at J; junction bases unmatched: 14. CDR3 size: 17 residues. The germline V gene has CDR1 ENHRY and CDR2 SYGVKD. The CDR3 region has the DNA TGTGCCATCAGCGGACGAGGAGGACAGGGGGGTTTCTACGAGCAGTACTTC. Its protein product is CAISGRGGQGGFYEQYF.

This chain joins TRBV15 and TRBJ2-1; the match to TRBD2 covers 13 bases. Per the germline V gene, CDR1 is LNHNV and CDR2 is YYDKDF (reference sequence). CDR3 length: 18 residues. Trimming at V came to 0 bases and at J to 5 bases, leaving 7 bases not matched to a gene. The CDR3 is CATSRDRTSGGVHNEQFF. DNA of the CDR3: TGTGCCACCAGCAGAGATCGTACTAGCGGGGGGGTTCACAATGAGCAGTTCTTC.

Only one count was recorded for this clone. The DNA of the CDR3 is TGTGCCAGCAGCTTAGCGTTGAGCGGGGAGCTGTTTTTT. The encoded protein is CASSLALSGELFF. The genes are TRBV7-9 and TRBJ2-2; D not resolved. CDR3 length: 13 amino acids. V was clipped by 0 bases and J by 7 bases, with 6 bases between them. The germline V gene has CDR1 SEHNR and CDR2 FQNEAQ (reference sequence). The full variable domain, rest sourced from reference TRBV7-9 and TRBJ2-2, is DTGVSQNPRHKITKRGQNVTFRCDPISEHNRLYWYRQTLGQGPEFLTYFQNEAQLEKSRLLSDRFSAERPKGSFSTLEIQRTEQGDSAMYLCASSLALSGELFFGEGSRLTVL.

The V call is TRBV6-6, the J call TRBJ1-1; D is perhaps TRBD1 (5 bases). This CDR3 comprises 19 residues. Trimming left V 5 bases short and J 1 base short, with 26 bases between. The germline gives CDR1 MNHNY, CDR2 SVGAGI (reference sequence). The CDR3: CASSRGGAGRVLKNTEAFF. CDR3 nucleotides: TGTGCCAGCAGTCGGGGTGGGGCAGGGAGGGTTTTAAAGAACACTGAAGCTTTCTTT.

J is TRBJ2-7 and V is TRBV30, with a weak D call TRBD1 (5 bases). This CDR3 has 12 residues. V was shortened by 1 base and J by 6 bases, with 10 bases between the two germline ends. In germline, CDR1 is GTSNPN, CDR2 SVGIG (reference sequence). Here the CDR3 DNA reads TGTGCCTGGAGTGGGGAAGGGGTCGAGCAGTACTTC. It yields the protein CAWSGEGVEQYF.

This chain joins TRBV6-2 or TRBV6-3 and TRBJ1-1; 7 bases fit TRBD1. This CDR3 contains 15 residues. Germline loops: CDR1 MNHEY, CDR2 SVGEGT. Unmatched junction bases numbered 9, after V lost 7 bases and J lost 1 base. The CDR3 nucleotides are TGTGCCAGCACCCCTTCTTGGACAGGGAACACTGAAGCTTTCTTT. Residues: CASTPSWTGNTEAFF.

V is TRBV7-3 and J is TRBJ2-2; 13 nucleotides match TRBD2. The germline V gene has CDR1 SGHTA and CDR2 FQGTGA. The CDR3 has 18 amino acids. V lost 2 bases, J lost 2 bases, and 5 bases stayed unmatched. CDR3 DNA: TGTGCCAGCAGCTTATTTGGACTAGCGGGGGCCAACACCGGGGAGCTGTTTTTT. It is translated as CASSLFGLAGANTGELFF.

The J gene is TRBJ2-7, the V gene TRBV25-1, with D possibly being TRBD2 (6 bases). Germline V gives CDR1 MGHDK, CDR2 SYGVNS. Trimming cost V 6 bases and J 8 bases, with 17 bases left between them. The CDR3 runs 13 residues. The CDR3 DNA sequence: TGTGCCAGCAGCCCCGGGGGAGCAGGAAAGCAGTACTTC. It specifies CASSPGGAGKQYF.

The chain employs TRBV19 and TRBJ2-1; tentative D call: TRBD2 (6 bases). Trimming cost V 7 bases and J 0 bases, with 10 bases left between them. The germline V gene encodes CDR1 LNHDA and CDR2 SQIVND (reference sequence). The CDR3 consists of 14 residues. The DNA for the CDR3 is TGTGCCAGTACCCCCGGGGGCTCCTACAATGAGCAGTTCTTC. It codes for CASTPGGSYNEQFF.

This chain joins TRBV15 and TRBJ2-5; D not certain. The CDR3 runs to 14 residues. The V end was cut by 0 bases, the J end by 5 bases, with 10 bases between. The germline V gene encodes CDR1 LNHNV and CDR2 YYDKDF (reference sequence). The CDR3 here is CATSRDQGAETQYF. The CDR3 DNA reads as TGTGCCACCAGCAGAGATCAAGGAGCTGAGACCCAGTACTTC. The variable domain in full, completed from reference TRBV15 and TRBJ2-5, reads DAMVIQNPRYQVTQFGKPVTLSCSQTLNHNVMYWYQQKSSQAPKLLFHYYDKDFNNEADTPDNFQSRRPNTSFCFLDIRSPGLGDTAMYLCATSRDQGAETQYFGPGTRLLVL.

V is TRBV27 and J is TRBJ2-7; maybe TRBD2 (6 bases). V was pared by 2 bases and J by 6 bases, with 20 bases between. The CDR3 has 16 amino acids. Germline CDR1 reads MNHEY; CDR2 reads SMNVEV (reference sequence). The CDR3 DNA sequence: TGTGCCAGCAGTTTAACTGTTGGAGGGACCCTGAGCGAGCAGTACTTC. It encodes CASSLTVGGTLSEQYF.

This sequence joins TRBV28 and TRBJ2-1; TRBD1 matches at 11 bases. The trim removed 7 bases at V and 14 bases at J, leaving 13 bases unmatched. CDR1 MDHEN and CDR2 SYDVKM come from the germline V gene. The CDR3 consists of 14 residues. The CDR3 bases are TGTGCCAGCACCCAGGACAGGGGGCGCAGATTCGAGTTCTTC. Translated, it gives CASTQDRGRRFEFF.

This clone was detected only a few times. The chain combines TRBV19 with TRBJ1-1; D remains unclear. This CDR3 has 14 amino acids. Germline V gene sequence: CDR1 LNHDA, CDR2 SQIVND (reference sequence). The V end lost 3 bases, the J end lost 2 bases, and 10 bases lay between the germline ends. The CDR3 is CASSMYGENTEAFF. For the CDR3, the DNA is TGTGCCAGTAGTATGTACGGAGAAAACACTGAAGCTTTCTTT.

This clone was seen just once. The CDR3, as DNA: TGCGCCAGCAGCCAGGACAGGGGATCCTACGAGCAGTACTTC. Translated, it gives CASSQDRGSYEQYF. This chain uses TRBV4-1 with TRBJ2-7, with 9 bases matching TRBD1. The CDR3 is 14 residues long. Losses at the gene ends were 3 bases for V and 1 base for J; bases not matched to a gene: 1. Germline values: CDR1 MGHRA, CDR2 YSYEKL.

This chain connects TRBV6-5 to TRBJ1-4; 9 bases are shared with TRBD1. The junction had 6 bases not matched to a gene; V was cut back by 4 bases and J by 6 bases. Germline V CDR1 and CDR2: MNHEY, SVGAGI. The CDR3 runs to 15 residues. The chain's CDR3 is CASSFNRGRDEKLFF. The CDR3 DNA is TGTGCCAGCAGTTTTAACAGGGGGCGTGATGAAAAACTGTTTTTT.

The CDR3 DNA reads as TGTGCCAGCAGTTCCCCTAGCGGGGGGCCCTCCGATGAGCAGTTCTTC. Protein: CASSSPSGGPSDEQFF. This rearrangement joins TRBV27 to TRBJ2-1; 11 nucleotides match TRBD2. The J segment lost 8 bases and the V segment lost 4 bases, leaving 10 bases of the junction unmatched. Germline CDR1 MNHEY, CDR2 SMNVEV (reference sequence). CDR3 length: 16 amino acids.

This clone was seen a handful of times. J is TRBJ1-4 and V is TRBV27; D might be TRBD1 (5 bases). V was pared by 0 bases and J by 10 bases, with 27 bases between. The V gene's germline CDR1 is MNHEY and CDR2 SMNVEV (reference sequence). The CDR3 is made up of 19 amino acids. CDR3 coding DNA: TGTGCCAGCAGTTTATCGAGGCCAGGGTTTCGGGGAGGTCGAGCAAAACTGTTTTTT. Its translation: CASSLSRPGFRGGRAKLFF.

The sample holds one count of this clone. J is TRBJ2-2 and V is TRBV4-2, with D possibly matching TRBD1 (5 bases). The V end lost 4 bases, the J end lost 5 bases, and 11 bases lay between the germline ends. The V gene's germline CDR1 is LGHNA and CDR2 YNFKEQ. The CDR3 has 14 amino acids. CDR3 sequence (DNA): TGTGCCAGCAGCCTGACAGTTATTACCGGGGAGCTGTTTTTT. As protein: CASSLTVITGELFF.

Written as DNA, the CDR3 is TGTGCCAGCAGTTACGGGCAGGGTTATAATCTACGCGAGCAGTACTTC. It translates to CASSYGQGYNLREQYF. This rearrangement joins TRBV6-5 to TRBJ2-7; tentative D call: TRBD1 (5 bases). Germline lookup yields CDR1 MNHEY and CDR2 SVGAGI. Trimming removed 2 bases at V and 6 bases at J, with 20 bases between. The CDR3 has 16 amino acids.

V is TRBV2 and J is TRBJ2-2, with 9 bases identical to TRBD1. The trim removed 8 bases at V and 4 bases at J, leaving 8 bases unmatched. CDR3 length: 15 amino acids. Germline CDR1 and CDR2: SNHLY and FYNNEI. CDR3 sequence (DNA): TGTGCCAGCGGGGAACGGGACAGGGTCACCGGGGAGCTGTTTTTT. Translated: CASGERDRVTGELFF. Using reference TRBV2 and TRBJ2-2 for the parts outside the CDR3, the full variable domain is EPEVTQTPSHQVTQMGQEVILRCVPISNHLYFYWYRQILGQKVEFLVSFYNNEISEKSEIFDDQFSVERPDGSNFTLKIRSTKLEDSAMYFCASGERDRVTGELFFGEGSRLTVL.

The V call is TRBV6-2 or TRBV6-3, the J call TRBJ2-7; D gene unclear. The CDR3 covers 11 residues. Germline lookup yields CDR1 MNHEY and CDR2 SVGEGT. Trimming took off 5 bases at V and 2 bases at J, with 4 bases between the two ends. As DNA, the CDR3 is TGTGCCAGCAGTACTACCTACGAGCAGTACTTC. It codes for CASSTTYEQYF.

V and J are TRBV19 and TRBJ1-1, with D perhaps matching TRBD1 (6 bases). V lost 5 bases and J 4 bases, leaving 11 bases between the germline ends. This CDR3 is 13 amino acids long. Germline V gene sequence: CDR1 LNHDA, CDR2 SQIVND (reference sequence). The CDR3 DNA is TGTGCCAGTAGTGTAACAGGGAGCACTGAAGCTTTCTTT. The encoded protein is CASSVTGSTEAFF.

The genes are TRBV15 and TRBJ1-2; D perhaps matches TRBD1 (6 bases). This CDR3 is 14 amino acids long. The germline gives CDR1 LNHNV, CDR2 YYDKDF (reference sequence). V lost 6 bases and J 5 bases, leaving 16 bases between the germline ends. The CDR3 nucleotides are TGTGCCACCAGTGCAAGGCAGGGGCTATATGGCTACACCTTC. As protein: CATSARQGLYGYTF.

J is TRBJ1-4 and V is TRBV27, with D perhaps TRBD1 (6 bases). This CDR3 is built from 14 residues. The V end was cut by 3 bases, the J end by 8 bases, with 13 bases between. CDR1 and CDR2 from the germline V gene are MNHEY and SMNVEV (reference sequence). CDR3 sequence (DNA): TGTGCCAGCAGTTTCGAGGGGGTTGGCGAAAAACTGTTTTTT. Translating gives CASSFEGVGEKLFF.

In nucleotides, the CDR3 is TGCGCCAGCAGTGAGTTCGGGGAATACAACTATGGCTACACCTTC. This encodes CASSEFGEYNYGYTF. This chain links TRBV10-2 with TRBJ1-2; D is ambiguous. The CDR3 is 15 residues long. The germline V gene encodes CDR1 WSHSY and CDR2 SAAADI. V shed 1 base and J shed 2 bases, with 11 bases lying between them.